The clone carrying this T cell receptor (beta chain) has just one count. Its antigen is currently unknown. These data come from a study of yellow fever vaccine responses in identical twins. Findings and caveats of the study: Among the twins, the vaccine T cell response reportedly seemed partly convergent and partly personalized.

Via MiXCR, TCRdb re-called the RT-PCR reads, giving one row per CDR3 protein. The sample yields some 1,300 distinct CDR3 sequences, about 82% seen once. The sample was T cells from blood (PBMCs), unsorted or a sorted subset (not recorded which), taken before or after yellow fever vaccination (not recorded which). This sequence originates from a woman aged 18-30 years who received the yellow fever vaccine.

CDR3 amino acids: CASSYGGLSNQPQHF. DNA for the CDR3: TGTGCCAGCAGTTATGGAGGGCTTAGCAATCAGCCCCAGCATTTT. This chain uses TRBV6-2 or TRBV6-3 with TRBJ1-5; D gene unclear. Germline CDR1 is MNHEY and CDR2 is SVGEGT. The CDR3 extends over 15 amino acids. The germline V and J ends were trimmed by 3 bases and 0 bases, with 9 bases remaining between them.